These 5 T cell receptor beta chains were sequenced from one sample in a study of CD4+ T cells in melanoma (dated by TCRdb to between 2020 and 2023). The library was made by the immunoSEQ multiplex PCR assay. TCRdb mirrors the immuneACCESS table, restricted to in-frame sequences. Some clones are absent from its copies; in checked studies, under half trace to an unresolved V gene, and the reason for the others is unknown. This sample has about 50,000 clones in its table, and roughly 87% of those were observed once. Approximately 12% of the sample comes from the top ten. Sequences were obtained from peripheral blood. Receptors were obtained from a human donor with melanoma.

The V and J genes are TRBV6-5 and TRBJ2-3; D is tentatively TRBD1 or TRBD2 (5 bases each). This CDR3 has 15 residues. The germline V gene encodes CDR1 MNHEY and CDR2 SVGAGI. Deletions cut 8 bases from V and 10 bases from J, with 25 bases between. The CDR3 sequence is CASSFSGASLSPQYF. For the CDR3, the DNA is TGTGCCAGCTCCTTCTCCGGGGCTAGCCTAAGTCCGCAGTATTTT.

V usage is TRBV6-1 and J usage is TRBJ1-1; the match to TRBD1 covers 8 bases. Germline V gene lookup returns CDR1 MNHNS and CDR2 SASEGT. The CDR3 has 15 amino acids. J was trimmed by 1 base and V by 6 bases; bases with no gene match: 7. CDR3 residues: CASRGGQAQNTEAFF. In DNA form, the CDR3 reads TGTGCCAGCAGGGGGGGACAGGCGCAGAACACTGAAGCTTTCTTT.

In this sample, this clone turned up a few times. This could be a read error, since a much larger clone is one nucleotide away. This chain links TRBV5-4 with TRBJ1-1, with no clear D. The V end lost 3 bases, the J end lost 6 bases, and 12 bases lay between the germline ends. Per germline, CDR1 SGHNT and CDR2 YYREEE (reference sequence). The CDR3 runs to 13 residues. The CDR3 bases are TGTGCCAGCAGCTGGAAAGGGCTCGCTGAAGCTTTCTTT. Encoded protein: CASSWKGLAEAFF.

The V gene is TRBV7-2, the J gene TRBJ2-5, with 9 positions matching TRBD2. CDR3 size: 15 residues. Germline loops: CDR1 SGHTA, CDR2 FQGNSA. The J segment lost 5 bases and the V segment lost 1 base, leaving 5 bases of the junction unmatched. The CDR3 sequence: CASSLGLAGRETQYF. The CDR3 nucleotides are TGTGCCAGCAGCTTAGGGCTAGCGGGACGGGAGACCCAGTACTTC.

Here the CDR3 DNA reads TGTGCCAGAAAGACAGGGTCCCACACTGAAGCTTTCTTT. Amino acid sequence: CARKTGSHTEAFF. The gene calls are TRBV6-5 and TRBJ1-1; 7 nucleotides agree with TRBD1. V trimming: 9 bases; J trimming: 3 bases; junction bases outside the gene matches: 7. CDR3 size: 13 residues. In germline, CDR1 is MNHEY, CDR2 SVGAGI.